Following are 11 T cell receptor beta chains from one sample sequenced in a study of T cell responses to AZD1222 COVID-19 vaccine. Measured with immunoSEQ multiplex PCR; TCRdb has only the in-frame clones, and not every one. Of over 95,000 clones in the sample, around nine tenths were seen once. The sequencing here drew on peripheral blood, taken 28 days after the second AZD1222 dose. All receptors derive from an adult who received the AZD1222 COVID-19 vaccine.

V usage is TRBV30 and J usage is TRBJ2-1; maybe TRBD2 (6 bases). The germline V gene has CDR1 GTSNPN and CDR2 SVGIG (reference sequence). The V end was cut by 1 base, the J end by 2 bases, with 9 bases between. The CDR3 is 14 amino acids. The CDR3, as DNA: TGTGCCTGGAGTGAAGGGACTCCCTACAATGAGCAGTTCTTC. It is translated as CAWSEGTPYNEQFF.

The V call is TRBV7-9, the J call TRBJ1-2, with 9 positions matching TRBD1. After removal of 7 bases from V and 3 bases from J, the junction contained 12 bases not matched to a gene. CDR1 is SEHNR and CDR2 is FQNEAQ in the germline V gene (reference sequence). This CDR3 contains 16 residues. The CDR3 DNA reads TGTGCCAGCACCACCCATACAGGGGGCGGAGACTATGGCTACACCTTC. Amino acid sequence: CASTTHTGGGDYGYTF.

As to this clone: The same CDR3 is also encoded by other DNA sequences in this sample. The chain is built from TRBV27 and TRBJ1-1; D not resolved. CDR3 size: 12 residues. Germline assignment: CDR1 MNHEY and CDR2 SMNVEV (reference sequence). The V gene lost 5 bases and the J gene lost 0 bases, with 4 bases spanning the gap. CDR3 sequence: CASSGMNTEAFF. The CDR3 coding sequence is TGTGCCAGCAGTGGAATGAACACTGAAGCTTTCTTT.

This chain links TRBV5-1 with TRBJ2-3; 14 bases align to TRBD2. With V trimmed by 4 bases and J by 5 bases, 6 bases remained unmatched. Germline V lookup: CDR1 SGHRS, CDR2 YFSETQ. This CDR3 has 16 amino acids. The CDR3 loop reads CASSKGLAGAEDTQYF. The CDR3 nucleotides read TGCGCCAGCAGCAAGGGACTAGCGGGAGCTGAAGATACGCAGTATTTT.

Within the sample, this clone is medium-sized (0.01 to 0.1%). This chain links TRBV11-3 with TRBJ2-7; D is undetermined. V was trimmed by 5 bases and J by 0 bases, leaving 14 bases between them. The CDR3 is 15 residues long. Germline V gene sequence: CDR1 SGHNT, CDR2 YENEEA. The CDR3 sequence: CASSPAGDRSYEQYF. DNA of the CDR3: TGTGCCAGCAGCCCAGCTGGGGATCGCTCCTACGAGCAGTACTTC.

The chain combines TRBV2 with TRBJ1-2; no definite D call. The germline V gene encodes CDR1 SNHLY and CDR2 FYNNEI. The CDR3 totals 14 residues. V lost 3 bases, J lost 4 bases, and 12 bases lay in between. In DNA, the CDR3 is TGTGCCAGCAGTGATCGAGGAGAGATCTATGGCTACACCTTC. It yields the protein CASSDRGEIYGYTF.

This clone has a single count. The genes are TRBV7-3 and TRBJ2-3; D ambiguous. Germline V gene lookup returns CDR1 SGHTA and CDR2 FQGTGA. The CDR3 is made up of 13 amino acids. Trimming removed 5 bases from V and 3 bases from J, with 9 bases in between. Here the CDR3 DNA reads TGTGCCAGCAGCCCGTACCTAACAGATACGCAGTATTTT. It codes for CASSPYLTDTQYF.

This chain's CDR3 is CASTDSGRGTGELFF. CDR3 nucleotide sequence: TGCGCCAGCACCGATAGCGGGAGAGGCACCGGGGAGCTGTTTTTT. The rearrangement links TRBV10-2 to TRBJ2-2; 9 nucleotides line up with TRBD2. V trimming: 7 bases; J trimming: 4 bases; junction bases outside the gene matches: 7. CDR3 length equals 15 residues. CDR1 is WSHSY and CDR2 is SAAADI in the germline V gene.

This sequence joins TRBV5-6 and TRBJ2-1; 8 bases map to TRBD2. Germline-derived CDR1 and CDR2 are SGHDT and YYEEEE. After removal of 4 bases from V and 7 bases from J, the junction contained 13 bases not matched to a gene. This CDR3 region has 16 residues. CDR3 bases: TGTGCCAGCAGCGATACTAGCGGATCTCGACGGAATGAGCAGTTCTTC. It is translated as CASSDTSGSRRNEQFF.

This clone was observed once. J is TRBJ1-5 and V is TRBV10-2; maybe TRBD1 (5 bases). V lost 4 bases and J 3 bases, leaving 13 bases between the germline ends. Germline CDR1 is WSHSY and CDR2 is SAAADI. This CDR3 has 15 residues. This chain's CDR3 is CASSGIGTDNQPQHF. In DNA form, the CDR3 reads TGCGCCAGCAGTGGTATCGGGACGGACAATCAGCCCCAGCATTTT.

V usage is TRBV18 and J usage is TRBJ2-7; no clear D. Trimming left V 4 bases short and J 1 base short, with 8 bases between. The CDR3 extends over 13 amino acids. The germline gives CDR1 KGHSH, CDR2 LQKENI. In DNA form, the CDR3 reads TGTGCCAGCTCACTGGGCCCATCCTACGAGCAGTACTTC. Residues: CASSLGPSYEQYF.